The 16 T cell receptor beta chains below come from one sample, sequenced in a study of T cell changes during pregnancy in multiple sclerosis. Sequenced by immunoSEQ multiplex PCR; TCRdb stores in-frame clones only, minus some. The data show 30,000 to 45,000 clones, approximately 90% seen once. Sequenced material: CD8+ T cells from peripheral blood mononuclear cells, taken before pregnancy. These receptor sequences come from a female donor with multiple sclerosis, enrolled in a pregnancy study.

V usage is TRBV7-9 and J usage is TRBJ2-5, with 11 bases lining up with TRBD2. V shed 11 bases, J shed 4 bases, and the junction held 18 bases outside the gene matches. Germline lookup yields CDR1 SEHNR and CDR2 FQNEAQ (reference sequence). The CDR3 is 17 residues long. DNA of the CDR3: TGTGCCGGGGAGGGACTGGGACTAGCGGAAAGAGGAGAGACCCAGTACTTC. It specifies CAGEGLGLAERGETQYF.

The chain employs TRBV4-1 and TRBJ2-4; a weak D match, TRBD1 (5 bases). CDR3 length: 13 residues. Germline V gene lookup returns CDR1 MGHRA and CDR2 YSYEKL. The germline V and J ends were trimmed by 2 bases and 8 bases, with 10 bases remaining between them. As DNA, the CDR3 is TGCGCCAGCAGCCAACCAGGGTTTGACATTCAGTACTTC. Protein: CASSQPGFDIQYF.

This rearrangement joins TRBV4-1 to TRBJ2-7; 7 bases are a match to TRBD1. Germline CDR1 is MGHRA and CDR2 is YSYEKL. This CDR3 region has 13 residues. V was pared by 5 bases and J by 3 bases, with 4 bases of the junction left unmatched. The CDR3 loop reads CASSEGQHYEQYF. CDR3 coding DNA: TGCGCCAGCAGCGAGGGACAGCACTACGAGCAGTACTTC.

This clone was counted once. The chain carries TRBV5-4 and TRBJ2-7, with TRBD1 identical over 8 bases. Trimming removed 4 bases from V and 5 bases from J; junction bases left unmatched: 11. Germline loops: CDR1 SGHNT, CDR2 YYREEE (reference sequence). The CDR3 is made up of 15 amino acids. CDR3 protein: CASSRDQGASHEQYF. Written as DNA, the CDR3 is TGTGCCAGCAGCCGGGACCAGGGGGCTTCACACGAGCAGTACTTC.

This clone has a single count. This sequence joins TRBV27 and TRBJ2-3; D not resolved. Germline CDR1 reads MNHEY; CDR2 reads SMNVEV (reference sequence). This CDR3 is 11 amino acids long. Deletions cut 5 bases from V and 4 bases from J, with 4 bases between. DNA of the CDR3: TGTGCCAGCAGTCTCGCAGATACGCAGTATTTT. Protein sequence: CASSLADTQYF.

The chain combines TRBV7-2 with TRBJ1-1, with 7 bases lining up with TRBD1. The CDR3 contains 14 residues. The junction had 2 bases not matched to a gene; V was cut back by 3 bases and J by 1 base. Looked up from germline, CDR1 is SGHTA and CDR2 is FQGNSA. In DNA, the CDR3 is TGTGCCAGCAGCTTTACAGGGGCGAACACTGAAGCTTTCTTT. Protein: CASSFTGANTEAFF.

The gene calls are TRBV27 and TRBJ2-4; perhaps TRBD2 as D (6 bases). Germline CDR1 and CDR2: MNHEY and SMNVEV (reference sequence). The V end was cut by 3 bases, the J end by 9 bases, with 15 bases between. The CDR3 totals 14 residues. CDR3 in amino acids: CASSFGSPGGIQYF. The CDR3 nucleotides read TGTGCCAGCAGTTTTGGCAGTCCCGGGGGCATTCAGTACTTC.

The CDR3 DNA sequence: TGCGCCAGCAGCGGCCGACAGGGGGCGGGGGGGGCCAACGTCCTGACTTTC. It encodes CASSGRQGAGGANVLTF. The rearrangement links TRBV4-1 to TRBJ2-6, with 10 bases lining up with TRBD1. Trimming at V came to 5 bases and at J to 4 bases, leaving 8 bases not matched to a gene. This CDR3 has 17 residues. Germline CDR1 reads MGHRA; CDR2 reads YSYEKL.

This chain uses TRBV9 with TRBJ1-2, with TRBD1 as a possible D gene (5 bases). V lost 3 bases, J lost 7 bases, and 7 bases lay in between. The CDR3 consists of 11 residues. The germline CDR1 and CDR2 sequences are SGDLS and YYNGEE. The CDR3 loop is CASSGGGGYTF. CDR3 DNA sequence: TGTGCCAGCAGCGGGGGGGGTGGCTACACCTTC.

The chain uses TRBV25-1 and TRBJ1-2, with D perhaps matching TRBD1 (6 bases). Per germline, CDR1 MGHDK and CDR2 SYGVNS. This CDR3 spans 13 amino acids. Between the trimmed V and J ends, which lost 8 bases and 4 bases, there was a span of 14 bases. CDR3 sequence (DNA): TGTGCCAGCCGGGGGGGGGCCTCCTATGGCTACACCTTC. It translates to CASRGGASYGYTF.

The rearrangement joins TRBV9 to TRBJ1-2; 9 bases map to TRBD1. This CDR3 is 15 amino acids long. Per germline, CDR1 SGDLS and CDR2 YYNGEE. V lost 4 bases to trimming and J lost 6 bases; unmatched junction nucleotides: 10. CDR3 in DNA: TGTGCCAGCAGCCTACCCCGGACAGGGGAAGATGGCTACACCTTC. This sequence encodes CASSLPRTGEDGYTF.

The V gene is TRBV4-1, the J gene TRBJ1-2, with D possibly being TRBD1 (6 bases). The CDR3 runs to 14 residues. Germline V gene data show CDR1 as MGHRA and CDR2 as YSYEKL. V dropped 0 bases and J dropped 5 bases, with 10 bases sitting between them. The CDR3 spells CASSQDRGIYGYTF. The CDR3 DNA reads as TGCGCCAGCAGCCAAGACAGGGGAATTTATGGCTACACCTTC.

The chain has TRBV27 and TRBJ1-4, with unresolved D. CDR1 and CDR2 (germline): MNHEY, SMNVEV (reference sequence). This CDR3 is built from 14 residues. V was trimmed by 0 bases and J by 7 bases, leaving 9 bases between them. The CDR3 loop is CASSLSANLEKLFF. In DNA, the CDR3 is TGTGCCAGCAGTTTATCCGCGAATCTTGAAAAACTGTTTTTT.

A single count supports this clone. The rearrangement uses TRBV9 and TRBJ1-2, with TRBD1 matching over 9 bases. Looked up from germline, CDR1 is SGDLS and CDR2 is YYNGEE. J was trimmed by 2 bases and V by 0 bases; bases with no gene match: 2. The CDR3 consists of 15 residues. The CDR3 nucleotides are TGTGCCAGCAGCGTAGGGACAGGGGTCAACTATGGCTACACCTTC. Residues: CASSVGTGVNYGYTF.

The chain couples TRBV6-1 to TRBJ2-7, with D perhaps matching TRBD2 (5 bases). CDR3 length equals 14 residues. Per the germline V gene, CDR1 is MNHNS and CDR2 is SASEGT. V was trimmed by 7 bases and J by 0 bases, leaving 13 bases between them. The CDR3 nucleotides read TGTGCCAGCAAAAGCGGACCGTCCTCCTACGAGCAGTACTTC. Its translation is CASKSGPSSYEQYF.

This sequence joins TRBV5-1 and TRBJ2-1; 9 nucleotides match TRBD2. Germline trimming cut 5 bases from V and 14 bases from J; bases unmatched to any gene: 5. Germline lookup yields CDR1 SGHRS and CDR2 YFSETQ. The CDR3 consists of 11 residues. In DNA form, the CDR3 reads TGCGCCAGCAGTTTAGCGGGGGAAGAGTTCTTC. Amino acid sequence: CASSLAGEEFF.